These T cell receptor beta chains were read from a single sample in a study of T cell responses to AZD1222 COVID-19 vaccine. Measured with immunoSEQ multiplex PCR; TCRdb has only the in-frame clones, and not every one. The table has roughly 80,000 clones, 75% to 95% seen once. The sequenced sample was peripheral blood, obtained on day 0 of MenACWY control vaccination. All receptors derive from an adult in good health. Both conserved end residues are part of each CDR3. Fields, in order: V gene, clone size, J gene, D gene, CDR3 DNA, CDR3 protein. The D gene is left open where the match is weak. Some rows have no size entry. The others give once, few or many, or a class for an expanded clone.

TRBV5-1	NA	TRBJ2-7	NA	TGCGCCAGCAGCTTGAGAACAACAGGGATACACGAGCAGTACTTC	CASSLRTTGIHEQYF
TRBV28	NA	TRBJ2-5	NA	TGTGCCAGCAGTTTACCAGCCTTACAAGAGACCCAGTACTTC	CASSLPALQETQYF
TRBV9	NA	TRBJ2-7	TRBD2	TGTGCCAGCAGCCCCTGGACTAGCGGAAACTACGAGCAGTACTTC	CASSPWTSGNYEQYF
TRBV29-1	NA	TRBJ2-1	NA	TGCAGCGTTGGGACTACGGTAACAAATGAGCAGTTCTTC	CSVGTTVTNEQFF
TRBV7-8	NA	TRBJ2-7	NA	TGTGCCAGCAGCCCGAGAAACGATTACGAGCAGTACTTC	CASSPRNDYEQYF
TRBV6-1	NA	TRBJ2-7	NA	TGTGCCAGCAGTGAAGTGGGGGTTTCGGGCTACGAGCAGTACTTC	CASSEVGVSGYEQYF
TRBV5-1	NA	TRBJ2-3	NA	TGCGCCAGCAGCTTTAGCGGAGGGAACACAGATACGCAGTATTTT	CASSFSGGNTDTQYF
TRBV15	NA	TRBJ1-1	NA	TGTGCCACCAGCCCGGGGTTGAACACTGAAGCTTTCTTT	CATSPGLNTEAFF
TRBV6-2/TRBV6-3	once	TRBJ2-2	TRBD2	TGTGCCAGCAGCGCGGGGGGCGCCGGGGAGCTGTTTTTT	CASSAGGAGELFF
TRBV7-9	NA	TRBJ2-1	NA	TGTGCCAGCAGCCTCCGAAACAGGGCGGGCAATGAGCAGTTCTTC	CASSLRNRAGNEQFF
TRBV20-1	NA	TRBJ1-2	NA	TGCAGTGGAGGGGCCAACTATGGCTACACCTTC	CSGGANYGYTF
TRBV2	NA	TRBJ1-1	TRBD1	TGTGCCAGCAGTGAAGGGGACAGGTTGAACACTGAAGCTTTCTTT	CASSEGDRLNTEAFF
TRBV6-6	NA	TRBJ1-1	NA	TGTGCCAGCAAGGGGGACCAGGTGAACACTGAAGCTTTCTTT	CASKGDQVNTEAFF
TRBV19	NA	TRBJ2-5	TRBD2	TGTGCCAGTAGTATGGGAGGGCTAGCGGGAGGAGAGACCCAGTACTTC	CASSMGGLAGGETQYF
TRBV7-2	NA	TRBJ2-7	NA	TGTGCCAGCAGCGCCCAGGGCAGGGGATCAGACGAGCAGTACTTC	CASSAQGRGSDEQYF
TRBV5-4	NA	TRBJ1-1	TRBD1	TGTGCCAGCAGCTTCCGGGACAGGGTTATGAACACTGAAGCTTTCTTT	CASSFRDRVMNTEAFF
TRBV4-2	NA	TRBJ2-5	TRBD2	TGTGCCAGCAGCCAAGATCTCACTAGCGGGAGTGAGACCCAGTACTTC	CASSQDLTSGSETQYF